These 26 T cell receptor beta chains originate from one sample sequenced in a study of radiotherapy plus CTLA-4 blockade in lung cancer. Measured with immunoSEQ multiplex PCR; TCRdb has only the in-frame clones, and not every one. This repertoire shows roughly 130,000 clones, about nine tenths found once; its top ten account for approximately 7%. Specimen: peripheral blood, collected from a patient treated with radiotherapy plus ipilimumab. These receptors originate from a human donor with non-small cell lung cancer that progressed on radiotherapy plus ipilimumab.

V and J are TRBV18 and TRBJ1-5; D is perhaps TRBD1 (5 bases). The germline gives CDR1 KGHSH, CDR2 LQKENI. The CDR3 totals 13 residues. The V end lost 8 bases, the J end lost 8 bases, and 16 bases lay between the germline ends. CDR3 bases: TGTGCCAGCAATGGGGGTCCGCTTGAGCCCCAGCATTTT. This sequence encodes CASNGGPLEPQHF.

The chain is built from TRBV10-3 and TRBJ2-5, with TRBD2 as a possible D gene (7 bases). CDR3 length: 13 amino acids. Germline V gene lookup returns CDR1 ENHRY and CDR2 SYGVKD. Trimming shortened V by 9 bases and J by 5 bases, and 16 bases separated the two germline ends. The chain's CDR3 is CAIGGGAGETQYF. CDR3 sequence (DNA): TGTGCCATTGGAGGGGGGGCTGGGGAGACCCAGTACTTC.

J is TRBJ2-1 and V is TRBV10-3; D possibly matches TRBD1 or TRBD2 (5 bases each). V was cut by 10 bases and J by 2 bases, with 12 bases left in between. Germline CDR1 is ENHRY and CDR2 is SYGVKD. The CDR3 spans 13 residues. CDR3 sequence: CATSRDPYNEQFF. CDR3 bases: TGTGCCACTAGCCGGGACCCCTACAATGAGCAGTTCTTC.

In this sample, this clone turned up once. The chain links TRBV7-3 to TRBJ2-3; D possibly corresponds to TRBD2 (5 bases). Trimming took 3 bases from V and 6 from J, leaving 10 bases between them. In germline, CDR1 is SGHTA, CDR2 FQGTGA. The CDR3 has 13 residues. The CDR3 reads CASSFLGVDTQYF. The CDR3 DNA sequence: TGTGCCAGCAGCTTTTTGGGAGTGGATACGCAGTATTTT.

The V call is TRBV11-3, the J call TRBJ2-1; weak D call: TRBD2 (7 bases). This CDR3 has 17 amino acids. Looked up from germline, CDR1 is SGHNT and CDR2 is YENEEA. V was cut by 3 bases and J by 3 bases, with 18 bases left in between. CDR3 DNA sequence: TGTGCCAGCAGCTTGGGGGGCGGGAGCGGAGTCTACAATGAGCAGTTCTTC. Encoded protein: CASSLGGGSGVYNEQFF. Full variable domain (rest looked up from reference TRBV11-3 and TRBJ2-1): EAGVVQSPRYKIIEKKQPVAFWCNPISGHNTLYWYLQNLGQGPELLIRYENEEAVDDSQLPKDRFSAERLKGVDSTLKIQPAELGDSAVYLCASSLGGGSGVYNEQFFGPGTRLTVL.

V is TRBV25-1 and J is TRBJ2-7, with no clear D. CDR1 is MGHDK, CDR2 SYGVNS, per germline. The V end was cut by 0 bases, the J end by 6 bases, with 6 bases between. The CDR3 extends over 12 amino acids. For the CDR3, the DNA is TGTGCCAGCAGTGAATATTTGTCCGAGCAGTACTTC. This codes for CASSEYLSEQYF.

The rearrangement links TRBV7-6 to TRBJ1-3; weak D call: TRBD1 (5 bases). The germline V gene encodes CDR1 SGHVS and CDR2 FNYEAQ. The CDR3 spans 17 residues. The V gene lost 1 base and the J gene lost 0 bases, with 13 bases spanning the gap. This chain's CDR3 is CASSLVGGTSSGNTIYF. DNA for the CDR3: TGTGCCAGCAGCTTAGTTGGAGGGACCTCCTCTGGAAACACCATATATTTT.

Notes on this clone: An end of the junction does not agree with germline; a read error may underlie this. The rearrangement links TRBV7-7 to TRBJ2-2, with D unclear. Germline CDR1 reads SSHAT; CDR2 reads FNYEAQ (reference sequence). The CDR3 length is 14 residues. CDR3: CASSFERNTGELFF. The CDR3 DNA follows: TGTGCTAGCAGCTTTGAGCGGAACACCGGGGAGCTGTTTTTT.

This rearrangement joins TRBV10-1 to TRBJ1-1, with a weak D call TRBD1 (5 bases). The CDR3 is 13 amino acids. CDR1 and CDR2 (germline): WNHNN, SYGVQD (reference sequence). V was pared by 1 base and J by 5 bases, with 8 bases between. CDR3 sequence reads: CASSEYGTTEAFF. The DNA of the CDR3 is TGCGCCAGCAGTGAGTACGGGACTACTGAAGCTTTCTTT.

The CDR3 reads CASSLRPGADTEAFF. The CDR3 coding sequence is TGTGCCAGCAGTTTAAGGCCGGGGGCCGACACTGAAGCTTTCTTT. The chain recombines TRBV27 with TRBJ1-1; D is perhaps TRBD1 (6 bases). V dropped 2 bases and J dropped 3 bases, with 13 bases sitting between them. In germline, CDR1 is MNHEY, CDR2 SMNVEV (reference sequence). This CDR3 is built from 15 residues.

V and J are TRBV18 and TRBJ2-7; 8 bases fit TRBD1. CDR3 size: 15 residues. The trim removed 1 base at V and 1 base at J, leaving 3 bases unmatched. Germline CDR1 reads KGHSH; CDR2 reads LQKENI. The CDR3 nucleotides are TGTGCCAGCTCACCACTCGGACAGGGTTCCTACGAGCAGTACTTC. Residues: CASSPLGQGSYEQYF.

The CDR3 DNA reads TGTGCCAGCAGTTCCACAGGGAATCCGCCCTATGGCTACACCTTC. Its protein is CASSSTGNPPYGYTF. The chain is built from TRBV2 and TRBJ1-2, with D perhaps TRBD1 (6 bases). In germline, CDR1 is SNHLY, CDR2 FYNNEI. V was pared by 5 bases and J by 4 bases, with 17 bases between. The length of the CDR3 is 15 residues.

V usage is TRBV5-5 and J usage is TRBJ1-1; D unresolved. Trimming took 2 bases from V and 3 from J, leaving 11 bases between them. Germline lookup yields CDR1 SGHKS and CDR2 YYEKEE (reference sequence). The CDR3 is 14 residues long. CDR3 loop: CASSLDWVDTEAFF. The CDR3 DNA follows: TGTGCCAGCAGCTTAGATTGGGTAGACACTGAAGCTTTCTTT.

The V gene is TRBV5-1, the J gene TRBJ2-3; 8 bases map to TRBD2. The junction had 16 bases not matched to a gene; V was cut back by 5 bases and J by 2 bases. There are 18 residues in the CDR3. Germline values: CDR1 SGHRS, CDR2 YFSETQ. CDR3 in amino acids: CASRDRDYTSGNTDTQYF. The CDR3 DNA sequence: TGCGCCAGCAGAGATAGGGATTACACTAGCGGCAACACAGATACGCAGTATTTT.

The V call is TRBV6-6, the J call TRBJ1-1, with TRBD1 identical over 8 bases. V trimming: 2 bases; J trimming: 1 base; junction bases outside the gene matches: 6. The CDR3 extends over 16 amino acids. The germline V gene encodes CDR1 MNHNY and CDR2 SVGAGI (reference sequence). As DNA, the CDR3 is TGTGCCAGCAGTTACCCCCGGACAGGGACGAACACTGAAGCTTTCTTT. This sequence encodes CASSYPRTGTNTEAFF.

The V and J genes are TRBV7-9 and TRBJ2-3; 10 bases align to TRBD2. Germline CDR1 is SEHNR and CDR2 is FQNEAQ (reference sequence). V lost 6 bases, J lost 2 bases, and 8 bases stayed unmatched. The CDR3 consists of 16 residues. The CDR3 spells CASSSRTSGNTDTQYF. In DNA form, the CDR3 reads TGTGCCAGCAGTTCGCGGACTAGCGGAAACACAGATACGCAGTATTTT. The whole variable domain, remainder taken from reference TRBV7-9 and TRBJ2-3, is DTGVSQNPRHKITKRGQNVTFRCDPISEHNRLYWYRQTLGQGPEFLTYFQNEAQLEKSRLLSDRFSAERPKGSFSTLEIQRTEQGDSAMYLCASSSRTSGNTDTQYFGPGTRLTVL.

The genes are TRBV6-4 and TRBJ2-1; D is perhaps TRBD2 (5 bases). Trimming pared 6 bases from V and 0 bases from J, leaving 9 bases between. The CDR3 has 14 amino acids. The germline gives CDR1 MRHNA, CDR2 SNTAGT. CDR3 protein: CASRPEASYNEQFF. For the CDR3, the DNA is TGTGCCAGCAGGCCGGAGGCCTCCTACAATGAGCAGTTCTTC.

In its sample, this clone was seen once. The rearrangement links TRBV5-1 to TRBJ2-5; the match to TRBD2 covers 7 bases. There are 15 residues in the CDR3. V lost 6 bases, J lost 2 bases, and 10 bases stayed unmatched. Germline V lookup: CDR1 SGHRS, CDR2 YFSETQ. CDR3 in DNA: TGCGCCAGCAACCCCCGGGGGGACTTACAAGAGACCCAGTACTTC. Its protein is CASNPRGDLQETQYF.

This chain uses TRBV7-2 with TRBJ2-6; perhaps TRBD2 as D (5 bases). The CDR3 is 13 residues long. The V end was cut by 4 bases, the J end by 5 bases, with 6 bases between. In germline, CDR1 is SGHTA, CDR2 FQGNSA. Written as DNA, the CDR3 is TGTGCCAGCAGCTGGAGGCGGGCCAACGTCCTGACTTTC. Its translation is CASSWRRANVLTF.

The chain joins TRBV2 to TRBJ1-5; D gene uncertain. Trimming stripped 0 bases from V and 6 bases from J, with 12 bases between. The V gene's germline CDR1 is SNHLY and CDR2 FYNNEI. The CDR3 is 15 residues long. The CDR3 sequence: CASSEARSLGQPQHF. CDR3 DNA: TGTGCCAGCAGTGAAGCGAGATCTCTAGGTCAGCCCCAGCATTTT.

This clone was counted a few times. The chain joins TRBV6-5 to TRBJ1-2; D gene uncertain. The CDR3 has 12 amino acids. V was pared by 6 bases and J by 10 bases, with 15 bases between. Looked up from germline, CDR1 is MNHEY and CDR2 is SVGAGI. CDR3 in DNA: TGTGCCAGCAGGCTCGGACGCCTCGACTACACCTTC. Translated: CASRLGRLDYTF.

The chain carries TRBV9 and TRBJ2-7; tentatively, D is TRBD2 (5 bases). CDR3 size: 17 residues. Germline V gene lookup returns CDR1 SGDLS and CDR2 YYNGEE. V lost 1 base and J lost 6, with 23 bases in between. The CDR3 DNA reads TGTGCCAGCAGCGTATCGGGCCAGACTAAAGGTGCGGGCGAGCAGTACTTC. Protein sequence: CASSVSGQTKGAGEQYF.

The chain combines TRBV7-9 with TRBJ2-3; D is unresolved. V gave up 5 bases and J gave up 7 bases, with 7 bases separating them. The CDR3 spans 11 residues. The germline CDR1 and CDR2 sequences are SEHNR and FQNEAQ (reference sequence). CDR3 DNA: TGTGCCAGCAGCCCCCAGAATACGCAGTATTTT. As protein: CASSPQNTQYF.

The chain links TRBV5-4 to TRBJ1-5; D is possibly TRBD1 (5 bases). This CDR3 region has 14 residues. Between the trimmed V and J ends, which lost 4 bases and 9 bases, there was a span of 17 bases. CDR1 and CDR2 from the germline V gene are SGHNT and YYREEE (reference sequence). The chain's CDR3 is CASSAGGRGGPQHF. The CDR3 DNA is TGTGCCAGCAGCGCGGGGGGACGCGGGGGGCCCCAGCATTTT.

The V and J genes are TRBV19 and TRBJ1-3; tentative D call: TRBD1 (5 bases). V lost 3 bases and J 0 bases, leaving 12 bases between the germline ends. This CDR3 is 16 amino acids long. CDR1 and CDR2 (germline): LNHDA, SQIVND (reference sequence). The CDR3 DNA follows: TGTGCCAGTAGTATCCGGGGCCCTCACTCTGGAAACACCATATATTTT. Translated, it gives CASSIRGPHSGNTIYF.

J is TRBJ2-5 and V is TRBV11-2; TRBD2 is a possible D gene (5 bases). Near its end, the DNA agrees better with TRBJ2-7, so the J call may be wrong. Germline CDR1 reads SGHAT; CDR2 reads FQNNGV. There are 12 residues in the CDR3. The CDR3 nucleotides are TGTGCCAGCAGCTTAGAGAGGGACGAGCAGTACTTC. It codes for CASSLERDEQYF.